This T cell receptor (beta chain) came from a study of T cell changes during pregnancy in multiple sclerosis. J gave up 5 bases and V 6 bases, and 10 bases lay outside the gene matches. The length of the CDR3 is 15 residues. Germline CDR1 is MNHEY and CDR2 is SMNVEV (reference sequence). Libraries were prepared by immunoSEQ multiplex PCR; TCRdb keeps only in-frame clonotypes and omits some of them. The sample yields roughly 93,000 clones, around 93% seen once. Source: peripheral blood, taken in the first trimester of pregnancy. This chain joins TRBV27 and TRBJ2-5; 9 bases align to TRBD1. The receptor was derived from a female donor in good health, enrolled as a control in a pregnancy study. CDR3 sequence: CASSPVLDRGETQYF. In nucleotides, the CDR3 is TGTGCCAGCAGCCCCGTTCTCGACAGGGGGGAGACCCAGTACTTC.